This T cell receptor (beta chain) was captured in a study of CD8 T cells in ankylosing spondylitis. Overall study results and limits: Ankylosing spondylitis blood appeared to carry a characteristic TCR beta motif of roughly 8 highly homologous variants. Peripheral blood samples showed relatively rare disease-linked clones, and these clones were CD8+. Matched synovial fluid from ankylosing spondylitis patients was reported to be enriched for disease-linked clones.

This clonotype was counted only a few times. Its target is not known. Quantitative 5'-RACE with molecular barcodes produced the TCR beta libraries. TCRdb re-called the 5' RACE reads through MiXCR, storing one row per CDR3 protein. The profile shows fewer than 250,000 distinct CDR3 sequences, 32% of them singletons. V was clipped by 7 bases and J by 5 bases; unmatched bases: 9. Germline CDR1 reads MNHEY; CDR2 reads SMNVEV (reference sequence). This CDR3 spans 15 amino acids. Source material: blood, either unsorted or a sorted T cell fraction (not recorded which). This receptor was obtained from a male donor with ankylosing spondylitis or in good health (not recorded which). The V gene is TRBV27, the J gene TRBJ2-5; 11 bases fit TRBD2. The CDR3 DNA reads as TGTGCCAGCAAGGGGACTAGCGGAGGCGGGGAGACCCAGTACTTC. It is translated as CASKGTSGGGETQYF.